Listed here are 25 T cell receptor beta chains from one sample, sequenced in a study of T cells in localized non-small cell lung cancer. The assay was immunoSEQ multiplex PCR, and TCRdb's table has in-frame clones only and misses some. The sample carries some 19,000 clones, just over 90% recorded once. Sequenced here: peripheral blood, sampled before any cancer treatment. The receptors were gathered from a male donor at least 60 years old with stage I squamous cell lung carcinoma.

CDR3 region: CASSLGQGRDIQYF. CDR3 nucleotide sequence: TGTGCCAGCAGCTTGGGTCAGGGGAGGGACATTCAGTACTTC. The J gene is TRBJ2-4, the V gene TRBV5-6; tentative D call: TRBD2 (7 bases). Trimming removed 0 bases from V and 8 bases from J, with 12 bases in between. The CDR3 extends over 14 amino acids. CDR1 and CDR2 from the germline V gene are SGHDT and YYEEEE.

The V and J genes are TRBV11-2 and TRBJ2-3, with D tentatively TRBD1 (5 bases). CDR1 and CDR2 from the germline V gene are SGHAT and FQNNGV. Trimming removed 7 bases from V and 1 base from J, with 12 bases in between. This CDR3 spans 14 amino acids. The CDR3 protein is CASTNEQGTDTQYF. The DNA of the CDR3 is TGTGCCAGCACCAACGAACAGGGCACAGATACGCAGTATTTT.

J is TRBJ1-2 and V is TRBV9, with unresolved D. Germline V gene lookup returns CDR1 SGDLS and CDR2 YYNGEE. The V gene lost 4 bases and the J gene lost 5 bases, with 15 bases spanning the gap. CDR3 length: 14 residues. The CDR3 here is CASSSLTSLYGYTF. The CDR3 bases are TGTGCCAGCAGCTCCCTGACAAGTCTGTATGGCTACACCTTC.

The V and J genes are TRBV19 and TRBJ2-5; D tentatively fits TRBD1 or TRBD2 (7 bases each). The V end lost 6 bases, the J end lost 5 bases, and 16 bases lay between the germline ends. This CDR3 spans 14 amino acids. Germline CDR1 LNHDA, CDR2 SQIVND (reference sequence). CDR3 protein: CASRVRGGEETQYF. Here the CDR3 DNA reads TGTGCCAGTAGAGTCAGGGGGGGTGAGGAGACCCAGTACTTC.

In the case of this clone: An end of the junction differs from the germline gene, which may be a read error. The chain employs TRBV5-5 and TRBJ1-1, with a possible D match to TRBD1 (5 bases). This CDR3 is built from 12 residues. Germline CDR1 and CDR2: SGHKS and YYEKEE (reference sequence). CDR3 loop: CASSVGTFDSLF. CDR3 in DNA: TGTGCCAGCAGCGTAGGAACATTCGACAGCCTCTTT.

The gene calls are TRBV20-1 and TRBJ1-2; D not resolved. V was clipped by 4 bases and J by 5 bases, with 5 bases between them. This CDR3 contains 10 residues. Germline CDR1 is DFQATT and CDR2 is SNEGSKA (reference sequence). The DNA for the CDR3 is TGCAGTGCTACGGAGTATGGCTACACCTTC. It yields the protein CSATEYGYTF.

The chain is built from TRBV18 and TRBJ2-2, with D tentatively TRBD2 (5 bases). V lost 5 bases and J 2 bases, leaving 9 bases between the germline ends. CDR1 and CDR2 (germline): KGHSH, LQKENI. The CDR3 covers 14 residues. DNA for the CDR3: TGTGCCAGCTCAATACGGGAAAACACCGGGGAGCTGTTTTTT. Its protein product is CASSIRENTGELFF.

V usage is TRBV7-2 and J usage is TRBJ2-2; D may be TRBD1 (5 bases). Looked up from germline, CDR1 is SGHTA and CDR2 is FQGNSA. CDR3 length: 13 residues. In DNA form, the CDR3 reads TGTGCTTCGCGGCAGGCAGGGACCGGGGAGCTGTTTTTT. Protein: CASRQAGTGELFF.

The rearrangement joins TRBV9 to TRBJ2-7; either TRBD1 or TRBD2 may supply D (5 bases each). Deletions cut 0 bases from V and 0 bases from J, with 13 bases between. Germline lookup yields CDR1 SGDLS and CDR2 YYNGEE. The CDR3 loop spans 16 amino acids. The CDR3 DNA follows: TGTGCCAGCAGCGTAGCTCTGCAGGGACCCTCCTACGAGCAGTACTTC. Residues: CASSVALQGPSYEQYF.

J is TRBJ1-4 and V is TRBV7-9; no clear D. The germline V gene encodes CDR1 SEHNR and CDR2 FQNEAQ (reference sequence). The ends were cut back, 2 bases at V and 8 bases at J, with 15 bases in the middle. The CDR3 is made up of 15 amino acids. CDR3 DNA: TGTGCCAGCAGCTTAAGGGTGGCAGCGGGGGAAAAACTGTTTTTT. This translates into CASSLRVAAGEKLFF.

The chain joins TRBV9 to TRBJ2-6; no clear D gene. Per the germline V gene, CDR1 is SGDLS and CDR2 is YYNGEE. The CDR3 is made up of 20 amino acids. V dropped 1 base and J dropped 0 bases, with 20 bases sitting between them. DNA of the CDR3: TGTGCCAGCAGCGTAAACCGGGCCCCCCGTTCCCCCTCTGGGGCCAACGTCCTGACTTTC. Amino acids: CASSVNRAPRSPSGANVLTF.

The rearrangement joins TRBV7-9 to TRBJ2-7; the D gene is possibly TRBD1 (5 bases). V lost 3 bases and J 5 bases, leaving 11 bases between the germline ends. Germline CDR1 and CDR2: SEHNR and FQNEAQ (reference sequence). This CDR3 comprises 13 residues. CDR3 sequence reads: CASSLAGYDEQYF. In nucleotides, the CDR3 is TGTGCCAGCAGCTTGGCAGGGTATGACGAGCAGTACTTC.

This chain links TRBV27 with TRBJ2-7, with TRBD1 identical over 7 bases. The V and J ends lost 5 bases and 2 bases, in that order; junction bases with no gene match: 6. Per germline, CDR1 MNHEY and CDR2 SMNVEV (reference sequence). The CDR3 spans 14 residues. The CDR3 coding sequence is TGTGCCAGCAGTCCCGGGACAGACACCTACGAGCAGTACTTC. Amino acid sequence: CASSPGTDTYEQYF.

This chain uses TRBV7-9 with TRBJ2-3; D is perhaps TRBD2 (6 bases). V was shortened by 5 bases and J by 0 bases, with 9 bases between the two germline ends. CDR3 length equals 14 residues. Germline assignment: CDR1 SEHNR and CDR2 FQNEAQ (reference sequence). In DNA form, the CDR3 reads TGTGCCAGCAGCGCCGGACTAAGCACAGATACGCAGTATTTT. This codes for CASSAGLSTDTQYF.

This clone was seen more than once but under ten times. The gene calls are TRBV5-5 and TRBJ2-7, with D possibly called TRBD1 or TRBD2 (5 bases each). The CDR3 runs 13 residues. Trimming took 2 bases from V and 5 from J, leaving 11 bases between them. Germline V gives CDR1 SGHKS, CDR2 YYEKEE (reference sequence). This CDR3 is CASSFIEGHEQYF. CDR3 DNA sequence: TGTGCCAGCAGCTTTATTGAGGGGCACGAGCAGTACTTC.

The chain links TRBV19 to TRBJ1-2; possible D gene TRBD1, 5 bases. The V gene lost 2 bases and the J gene lost 6 bases, with 13 bases spanning the gap. Germline CDR1 LNHDA, CDR2 SQIVND (reference sequence). This CDR3 comprises 14 residues. CDR3 region: CASSISRESNGYTF. For the CDR3, the DNA is TGTGCCAGTAGTATATCCAGGGAGAGTAATGGCTACACCTTC.

The gene calls are TRBV10-3 and TRBJ2-7; 9 bases match TRBD2. The CDR3 consists of 15 residues. The V gene's germline CDR1 is ENHRY and CDR2 SYGVKD. The V gene end was trimmed by 4 bases and the J gene end by 6 bases; junction bases not matched to a gene: 10. As DNA, the CDR3 is TGTGCCATCAGTGCCACCCCGCGGGAGGGTTCCGAGCAGTACTTC. It encodes CAISATPREGSEQYF.

V gene TRBV5-1 combines with J gene TRBJ2-3, with 7 bases aligning to TRBD2. CDR1 and CDR2 from the germline V gene are SGHRS and YFSETQ. The CDR3 extends over 16 amino acids. After removal of 4 bases from V and 2 bases from J, the junction contained 10 bases not matched to a gene. The CDR3 region is CASSDSSGLFTDTQYF. The CDR3 DNA reads as TGCGCCAGCAGCGATAGCTCGGGACTATTCACAGATACGCAGTATTTT.

The chain couples TRBV2 to TRBJ1-5; a weak D match, TRBD1 (6 bases). The CDR3 is 14 amino acids. Germline assignment: CDR1 SNHLY and CDR2 FYNNEI. The V gene lost 5 bases and the J gene lost 4 bases, with 12 bases spanning the gap. Here the CDR3 DNA reads TGTGCCAGCAGTACCACAGGGAGGAATCAGCCCCAGCATTTT. It translates to CASSTTGRNQPQHF.

The V gene is TRBV7-2, the J gene TRBJ2-7; no reliable D call. Germline V gene data show CDR1 as SGHTA and CDR2 as FQGNSA. The CDR3 consists of 13 residues. Trimming took off 3 bases at V and 1 base at J, with 7 bases between the two ends. CDR3 in amino acids: CASSFPGSYEQYF. The CDR3 coding sequence is TGTGCCAGCAGCTTTCCAGGATCCTACGAGCAGTACTTC.

CDR3 coding DNA: TGTGCCAGCAGTTTTCGGCCCCCTCCGGTGTACTTC. Translated: CASSFRPPPVYF. The chain links TRBV28 to TRBJ2-7; D call uncertain. Trimming removed 3 bases at V and 12 bases at J, with 15 bases between. Germline-derived CDR1 and CDR2 are MDHEN and SYDVKM. CDR3 length equals 12 residues.

The chain combines TRBV11-2 with TRBJ1-1; 7 bases agree with TRBD1. The CDR3 runs to 14 residues. The J segment lost 11 bases and the V segment lost 0 bases, leaving 9 bases of the junction unmatched. Germline V gives CDR1 SGHAT, CDR2 FQNNGV. The CDR3 nucleotides are TGTGCCAGCAGCTTAGATCTTTCGGGACAGAATGCTTTCTTT. Protein product: CASSLDLSGQNAFF.

The chain has TRBV7-9 and TRBJ2-5, with D perhaps given as TRBD1 or TRBD2 (5 bases each). In germline, CDR1 is SEHNR, CDR2 FQNEAQ (reference sequence). V was shortened by 2 bases and J by 3 bases, with 19 bases between the two germline ends. The CDR3 runs to 17 residues. CDR3 bases: TGTGCCAGCAGCTTACCCTTAGACAGCGGAGAAGAAGAGACCCAGTACTTC. It codes for CASSLPLDSGEEETQYF.

This clone appeared a single time. The chain uses TRBV7-8 and TRBJ1-1, with TRBD1 matching over 10 bases. CDR1 and CDR2 from the germline V gene are SGHVS and FQNEAQ. V lost 6 bases to trimming and J lost 2 bases; unmatched junction nucleotides: 3. This CDR3 spans 14 amino acids. The CDR3 region is CASSWDRGNTEAFF. CDR3 coding DNA: TGTGCCAGCAGTTGGGACAGGGGAAACACTGAAGCTTTCTTT.

The gene calls are TRBV5-6 and TRBJ2-7; no clear D gene. V lost 4 bases, J lost 5 bases, and 16 bases lay in between. The CDR3 length is 14 residues. Germline V gives CDR1 SGHDT, CDR2 YYEEEE. The CDR3: CASSPDVAPDEQYF. The CDR3 region has the DNA TGTGCCAGCAGCCCCGACGTAGCCCCAGACGAGCAGTACTTC. The entire variable domain, with the rest obtained from reference TRBV5-6 and TRBJ2-7, is as follows: DAGVTQSPTHLIKTRGQQVTLRCSPKSGHDTVSWYQQALGQGPQFIFQYYEEEERQRGNFPDRFSGHQFPNYSSELNVNALLLGDSALYLCASSPDVAPDEQYFGPGTRLTVT.